The next 15 T cell receptor beta chains were all read from a single sample in a study of PD-1 and CTLA-4 blockade in melanoma. Libraries were prepared by immunoSEQ multiplex PCR; TCRdb keeps only in-frame clonotypes and omits some of them. The data show about 28,000 clones, roughly 89% seen once. This specimen consisted of CD8+ T cells from peripheral blood, obtained before anti-PD-1 treatment. The receptors stem from a human donor with melanoma.

The chain is built from TRBV28 and TRBJ2-5; either TRBD1 or TRBD2 may supply D (7 bases each). CDR1 and CDR2 from the germline V gene are MDHEN and SYDVKM. This CDR3 has 14 amino acids. Trimming cost V 7 bases and J 5 bases, with 17 bases left between them. The CDR3 reads CASTQGGVRETQYF. The CDR3 region has the DNA TGTGCCAGCACTCAGGGGGGGGTCCGGGAGACCCAGTACTTC. Using reference TRBV28 and TRBJ2-5 for the parts outside the CDR3, the full variable domain is DVKVTQSSRYLVKRTGEKVFLECVQDMDHENMFWYRQDPGLGLRLIYFSYDVKMKEKGDIPEGYSVSREKKERFSLILESASTNQTSMYLCASTQGGVRETQYFGPGTRLLVL.

This rearrangement joins TRBV29-1 to TRBJ2-1, with D uncertain. In germline, CDR1 is SQVTM, CDR2 ANQGSEA. Trimming took off 6 bases at V and 7 bases at J, with 10 bases between the two ends. The CDR3 contains 11 residues. The CDR3 coding sequence is TGCAGCGTGAACAAGTATAATGAGCAGTTCTTC. Encoded protein: CSVNKYNEQFF.

This clone has only one observation. The chain recombines TRBV4-2 with TRBJ2-7, with 10 nucleotides matching TRBD2. The V and J ends lost 2 bases and 4 bases, in that order; junction bases with no gene match: 5. Germline V gene data show CDR1 as LGHNA and CDR2 as YNFKEQ. The CDR3 runs 15 residues. In DNA, the CDR3 is TGTGCCAGCAGCCAACCTCTAGCGGGGGAATACGAGCAGTACTTC. Its translation: CASSQPLAGEYEQYF.

The chain has TRBV24-1 and TRBJ2-3; 11 bases align to TRBD2. Germline lookup yields CDR1 KGHDR and CDR2 SFDVKD. The V and J ends lost 0 bases and 0 bases, in that order; junction bases with no gene match: 13. This CDR3 is 21 amino acids long. The CDR3 region is CATSDLDSAGTSGRSTDTQYF. Written as DNA, the CDR3 is TGTGCCACCAGTGATTTGGACAGCGCCGGGACTAGCGGAAGAAGCACAGATACGCAGTATTTT.

The rearrangement joins TRBV19 to TRBJ2-7, with 9 bases that match TRBD1. The CDR3 length is 15 residues. V was pared by 5 bases and J by 1 base, with 6 bases of the junction left unmatched. Germline V gene sequence: CDR1 LNHDA, CDR2 SQIVND (reference sequence). CDR3 residues: CASSVTGTGSYEQYF. The CDR3 bases are TGTGCCAGTAGTGTCACCGGGACAGGGTCCTACGAGCAGTACTTC. Drawing the rest from reference TRBV19 and TRBJ2-7, the complete variable domain is DGGITQSPKYLFRKEGQNVTLSCEQNLNHDAMYWYRQDPGQGLRLIYYSQIVNDFQKGDIAEGYSVSREKKESFPLTVTSAQKNPTAFYLCASSVTGTGSYEQYFGPGTRLTVT.

This rearrangement joins TRBV6-6 to TRBJ2-3, with D possibly TRBD2 on 6 matching bases. Trimming took off 2 bases at V and 5 bases at J, with 11 bases between the two ends. Germline-derived CDR1 and CDR2 are MNHNY and SVGAGI (reference sequence). This CDR3 has 14 residues. CDR3 DNA sequence: TGTGCCAGCAGTTACGGCGGGGCCCTAGATACGCAGTATTTT. This sequence encodes CASSYGGALDTQYF.

The chain couples TRBV25-1 to TRBJ2-7; unclear D gene. Germline CDR1 MGHDK, CDR2 SYGVNS. This CDR3 is 10 amino acids long. The ends were cut back, 11 bases at V and 5 bases at J, with 10 bases in the middle. CDR3 loop: CAVGSNEQYF. The CDR3 nucleotides read TGTGCCGTGGGGTCTAACGAGCAGTACTTC.

The chain couples TRBV24-1 to TRBJ2-6, with a weak D call TRBD2 (5 bases). V dropped 3 bases and J dropped 0 bases, with 8 bases sitting between them. This CDR3 contains 16 residues. Per the germline V gene, CDR1 is KGHDR and CDR2 is SFDVKD. The CDR3 DNA follows: TGTGCCACCAGTGATGTTAGCGACTCTGGGGCCAACGTCCTGACTTTC. Residues: CATSDVSDSGANVLTF.

The V call is TRBV19, the J call TRBJ2-2; TRBD2 agrees at 13 bases. CDR1 and CDR2 (germline): LNHDA, SQIVND (reference sequence). This CDR3 has 19 amino acids. Trimming at V came to 4 bases and at J to 0 bases, leaving 8 bases not matched to a gene. The CDR3 sequence is CASSRQGGTSGTNTGELFF. The CDR3 DNA reads as TGTGCCAGTAGTAGGCAGGGAGGGACTAGCGGGACGAACACCGGGGAGCTGTTTTTT.

The chain uses TRBV5-8 and TRBJ1-5; D gene ambiguous. The V gene's germline CDR1 is SGHTS and CDR2 YDEGEE. The CDR3 contains 15 residues. V was trimmed by 0 bases and J by 0 bases, leaving 7 bases between them. The CDR3 region has the DNA TGTGCCAGCAGCTTGGGGCAGTATAGCAATCAGCCCCAGCATTTT. As protein: CASSLGQYSNQPQHF.

The chain couples TRBV6-6 to TRBJ1-1; D gene unclear. The V gene's germline CDR1 is MNHNY and CDR2 SVGAGI (reference sequence). CDR3 length: 13 residues. V lost 7 bases and J 1 base, leaving 10 bases between the germline ends. This CDR3 is CASNPQPNTEAFF. Here the CDR3 DNA reads TGTGCCAGCAACCCACAGCCGAACACTGAAGCTTTCTTT.

This clone has only a few counts. The gene calls are TRBV27 and TRBJ1-5; D may be TRBD1 (6 bases). Trimming removed 3 bases at V and 5 bases at J, with 8 bases between. This CDR3 is built from 13 residues. The germline V gene encodes CDR1 MNHEY and CDR2 SMNVEV (reference sequence). DNA of the CDR3: TGTGCCAGCAGTTTGGACAGCCATCAGCCCCAGCATTTT. Residues: CASSLDSHQPQHF.

The chain recombines TRBV29-1 with TRBJ2-2; 8 nucleotides align to TRBD2. The CDR3 contains 14 residues. CDR1 and CDR2 from the germline V gene are SQVTM and ANQGSEA. Losses at the gene ends were 2 bases for V and 1 base for J; bases not matched to a gene: 0. DNA of the CDR3: TGCAGCGTTGAACTAGCGGGGAACACCGGGGAGCTGTTTTTT. It translates to CSVELAGNTGELFF.

This chain uses TRBV7-9 with TRBJ1-3, with D possibly being TRBD1 (6 bases). Germline CDR1 reads SEHNR; CDR2 reads FQNEAQ (reference sequence). The CDR3 runs to 16 residues. Trimming cost V 5 bases and J 6 bases, with 20 bases left between them. The CDR3 DNA reads TGTGCCAGCAGCACCCCGCGAGCGGGGGCTGAAAACACCATATATTTT. This codes for CASSTPRAGAENTIYF.

This sequence joins TRBV4-1 and TRBJ2-7, with a weak D call TRBD1 (7 bases). Germline lookup yields CDR1 MGHRA and CDR2 YSYEKL. This CDR3 comprises 16 residues. Trimming shortened V by 1 base and J by 1 base, and 14 bases separated the two germline ends. CDR3 in DNA: TGCGCCAGCAGCCAAGGGTTGCAGGGGGGATCCTACGAGCAGTACTTC. Its protein is CASSQGLQGGSYEQYF.